The clone carrying this T cell receptor (beta chain) was counted once. Its antigen is currently unknown. Other DNA sequences in the same sample also yield this CDR3. The method was immunoSEQ multiplex PCR; TCRdb's version includes in-frame clones alone and lacks a portion of them. The sample has more than 85,000 clones; over 90% are singletons. The entry originates in a study of T cells in pancreatic ductal adenocarcinoma. General study points: Blood clonality (roughly 0.072) did not differ significantly from tumor (approximately 0.1).

Surgery without prior neoadjuvant therapy was the treatment of the selected pancreatic ductal adenocarcinoma patients. This CDR3 is 13 amino acids long. CDR1 SGHNT and CDR2 YYREEE come from the germline V gene (reference sequence). Between the trimmed V and J ends, which lost 0 bases and 1 base, there was a span of 3 bases. The chain recombines TRBV5-4 with TRBJ2-3; D is uncertain. Sequencing was carried out using PBMCs. The TCR sequence derives from a human donor with pancreatic ductal adenocarcinoma. The CDR3 nucleotides read TGTGCCAGCAGCTTGGCAGGCACAGATACGCAGTATTTT. Translated: CASSLAGTDTQYF.